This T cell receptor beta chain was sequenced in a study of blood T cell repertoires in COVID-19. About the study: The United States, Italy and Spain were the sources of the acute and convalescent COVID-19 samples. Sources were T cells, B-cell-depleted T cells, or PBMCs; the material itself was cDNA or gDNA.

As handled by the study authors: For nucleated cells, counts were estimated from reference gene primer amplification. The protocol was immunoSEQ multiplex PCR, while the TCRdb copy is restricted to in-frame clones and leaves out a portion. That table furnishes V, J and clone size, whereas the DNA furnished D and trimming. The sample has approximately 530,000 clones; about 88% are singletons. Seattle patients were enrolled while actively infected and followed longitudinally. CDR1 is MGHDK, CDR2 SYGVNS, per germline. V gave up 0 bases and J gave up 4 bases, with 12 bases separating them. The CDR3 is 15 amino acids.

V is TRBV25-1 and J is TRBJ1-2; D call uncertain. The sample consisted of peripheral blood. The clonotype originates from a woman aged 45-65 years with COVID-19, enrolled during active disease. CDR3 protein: CASSEYMEGTYGYTF. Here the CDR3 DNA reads TGTGCCAGCAGTGAATATATGGAGGGAACCTATGGCTACACCTTC.